Listed here is a single T cell receptor beta chain. Authors' processing steps: For nucleated cells, counts were estimated from reference gene primer amplification. Sequenced by immunoSEQ multiplex PCR; TCRdb stores in-frame clones only, minus some. V and J calls and clone size are as listed in that table; D and trimming were resolved from the DNA. There are some 180,000 clones in the sample; 85% occur only once, and about 8.1% lies in the top ten. The length of the CDR3 is 15 residues. Germline-derived CDR1 and CDR2 are SGHAT and FQNNGV. V lost 5 bases, J lost 1 base, and 14 bases lay in between. The data belong to a study of blood T cell repertoires in COVID-19. Study overall: Samples came from the United States, Italy and Spain, spanning acute and convalescent COVID-19. The analysed material was cDNA or gDNA that came from T cells, B-cell-depleted T cells, or PBMCs.

The TCR comes from a woman aged 80 or older with COVID-19, enrolled during active disease. The chain carries TRBV11-2 and TRBJ1-1; D unresolved. The sample comprised peripheral blood. Here the CDR3 reads CASSATTSRNTEAFF. The CDR3 bases are TGTGCCAGCAGCGCAACAACCTCCCGGAACACTGAAGCTTTCTTT.